A single TCR beta chain is shown here with its context. The data belong to a study of control samples from healthy donors and cancer patients. Produced via immunoSEQ multiplex PCR; TCRdb's table is partial and in-frame only. This sample has approximately 94,000 clones; 87% occur once, and the top ten carry under 20%. The origin of this receptor is a woman aged 45-65 years in good health. The sequencing input was blood.

CDR3 region: CASSRGVKETQYF. CDR3 nucleotides: TGTGCCAGCTCCAGGGGAGTAAAAGAGACCCAGTACTTC. The chain joins TRBV11-2 to TRBJ2-5; possibly TRBD1 for D (6 bases). The germline CDR1 and CDR2 sequences are SGHAT and FQNNGV. The CDR3 contains 13 residues. Deletions cut 8 bases from V and 3 bases from J, with 13 bases between.